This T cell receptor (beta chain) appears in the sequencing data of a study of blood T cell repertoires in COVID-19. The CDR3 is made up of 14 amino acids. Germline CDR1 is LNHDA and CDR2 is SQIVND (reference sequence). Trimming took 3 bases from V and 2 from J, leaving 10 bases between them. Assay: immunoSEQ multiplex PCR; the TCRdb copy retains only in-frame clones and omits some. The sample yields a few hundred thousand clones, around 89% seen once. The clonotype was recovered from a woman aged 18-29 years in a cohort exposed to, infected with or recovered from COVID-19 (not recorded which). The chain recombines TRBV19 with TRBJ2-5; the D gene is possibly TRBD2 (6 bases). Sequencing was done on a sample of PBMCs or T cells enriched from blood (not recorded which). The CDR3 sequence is CASSMVAEQETQYF. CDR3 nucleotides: TGTGCCAGTAGTATGGTAGCGGAACAAGAGACCCAGTACTTC. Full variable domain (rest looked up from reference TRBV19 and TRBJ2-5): DGGITQSPKYLFRKEGQNVTLSCEQNLNHDAMYWYRQDPGQGLRLIYYSQIVNDFQKGDIAEGYSVSREKKESFPLTVTSAQKNPTAFYLCASSMVAEQETQYFGPGTRLLVL.